Listed below are T cell receptor beta chains from one sample, sequenced in a study of blood T cell repertoires in COVID-19. Measured with immunoSEQ multiplex PCR; TCRdb has only the in-frame clones, and not every one. The repertoire holds around 380,000 clones, with about 80% as singletons. Sequences were obtained from peripheral blood. These receptors all come from a human donor with acute or convalescent COVID-19. The donor label of this sample is uncertain. Each CDR3 is given without its conserved first and last residue. The order of the fields is CDR3 length, D gene, J gene, V gene, CDR3 protein. D genes are given only for firm matches.

11 . TRBJ2-7 TRBV28 ASSLPGIHEQY
12 . TRBJ1-2 TRBV18 ASSPTPGPYGYT
15 . TRBJ2-6 TRBV5-5 ASSLVSRVSGANVLT
10 . TRBJ1-3 TRBV18 ASSPGGDTIY
13 TRBD1 TRBJ1-4 TRBV27 ASRSPGTGMEKLF
13 TRBD1 TRBJ1-1 TRBV7-9 ASALAGGGGTEAF
14 . TRBJ1-2 TRBV5-1 ASSLKGRGDDYGYT
13 TRBD1 TRBJ1-4 TRBV6-6 ASSLWGQGAEKLF
14 . TRBJ1-2 TRBV11-2 ASSSLTLYSRYGYT
14 TRBD1 TRBJ1-3 TRBV19 ASRSHRGAEGNTIY
12 TRBD1 TRBJ1-2 TRBV7-9 ASSLAGQGYGYT
14 . TRBJ1-1 TRBV19 ASSTQRVSQNTEAF
13 TRBD2 TRBJ2-7 TRBV4-1 ASSHGLAGTYEQY
13 TRBD1 TRBJ1-6 TRBV18 ASSPRTGKNSPLH
11 . TRBJ1-5 TRBV7-2 AGGGDSNQPQH
13 TRBD1 TRBJ2-7 TRBV18 ASSPRDRGSYEQY
12 TRBD1 TRBJ1-6 TRBV3-1/TRBV3-2 ASSQVAGGSPLH
13 . TRBJ1-4 TRBV28 ASSLSRPRNEKLF
12 TRBD1 TRBJ1-2 TRBV19 ASMRGGTAYGYT
13 TRBD2 TRBJ2-7 TRBV2 ASSEGGGPSGEQY
12 . TRBJ2-7 TRBV28 ASSPGLGAYEQY
14 . TRBJ1-1 TRBV28 ASRQSQSIPNTEAF
12 TRBD2 TRBJ2-1 TRBV5-1 ARSGGGAYNEQF
13 . TRBJ1-1 TRBV7-2 ASRSSGGAMHEAF
11 . TRBJ1-1 TRBV7-2 ASSRRGDTEAF
14 TRBD1 TRBJ1-5 TRBV30 AWSPDRTGSNQPQH
13 TRBD1 TRBJ2-7 TRBV13 ASSIQGTGLREQY
13 . TRBJ2-5 TRBV7-7 ASSPLGGLQETQY
12 TRBD1 TRBJ1-4 TRBV7-9 ASNDRGLNEKLF
12 TRBD2 TRBJ2-5 TRBV5-1 ASSLSGRGETQY
14 . TRBJ1-4 TRBV6-5 ASSYSNARINEKLF
13 TRBD1 TRBJ1-6 TRBV30 AWSVEGAYNSPLH
13 . TRBJ1-4 TRBV29-1 SVEDLGGPNEKLF
12 . TRBJ1-1 TRBV6-5 ASSYQGRGTEAF
13 TRBD1 TRBJ1-1 TRBV6-6 ASGDSGGSNTEAF
13 TRBD1 TRBJ2-7 TRBV7-8 ASSPPWQGAFEQY
11 . TRBJ1-1 TRBV6-5 ASRVTGNTEAF
15 TRBD2 TRBJ2-1 TRBV9 ASSVAHGGGPTNEQF
12 . TRBJ1-5 TRBV5-6 ASSRTGINQPQH
12 . TRBJ1-1 TRBV27 ASSDWRLSTEAF
12 TRBD2 TRBJ2-7 TRBV3-1/TRBV3-2 ASSHSGRSYEQY
11 . TRBJ1-5 TRBV19 ASSIGVNQPQH
12 TRBD2 TRBJ2-3 TRBV19 ASRTSGETDTQY
16 . TRBJ1-5 TRBV6-2/TRBV6-3 ASSYSWLRESGNQPQH
11 . TRBJ1-1 TRBV6-6 ASSYSIAVEAF
13 TRBD1 TRBJ1-5 TRBV6-6 ASSSGQGSPQPQH
13 . TRBJ1-6 TRBV2 ASNPRAGHNSPLH
11 . TRBJ2-5 TRBV7-7 ASSLQGVETQY
14 TRBD2 TRBJ2-1 TRBV11-2 ASSSFRLAGGNEQF